Shown below are 30 T cell receptor beta chains from a single sample sequenced in a study of early T cells in non-severe SARS-CoV-2 infection. MiXCR, run by TCRdb on the 5' RACE reads, gives a single entry per CDR3 protein. The table has tens of thousands of distinct CDR3 sequences, under 9.5% seen once; the top ten hold about 6%. Sequencing was done on a sample of whole blood. These receptors came from an adult who was a healthcare worker with PCR-confirmed SARS-CoV-2 infection or an uninfected control (not recorded which).

V is TRBV3-1 and J is TRBJ2-2; D gene unclear. This CDR3 has 11 residues. The V end was cut by 8 bases, the J end by 6 bases, with 7 bases between. The germline CDR1 and CDR2 sequences are LGHDT and YNNKEL (reference sequence). In DNA, the CDR3 is TGTGCCAGCTGGAGTTCCGGGGAGCTGTTTTTT. Protein sequence: CASWSSGELFF. Full variable domain (outside the CDR3, taken from reference TRBV3-1 and TRBJ2-2): DTAVSQTPKYLVTQMGNDKSIKCEQNLGHDTMYWYKQDSKKFLKIMFSYNNKELIINETVPNRFSPKSPDKAHLNLHINSLELGDSAVYFCASWSSGELFFGEGSRLTVL.

The sample holds many counts of this clonotype. The genes are TRBV6-2 or TRBV6-3 and TRBJ1-4, with 7 bases lining up with TRBD1. Trimming removed 6 bases from V and 7 bases from J; junction bases left unmatched: 8. The CDR3 extends over 14 amino acids. Germline V gene lookup returns CDR1 MNHEY and CDR2 SVGEGT. Here the CDR3 DNA reads TGTGCCAGCAGCTTATCCGGGACAGTTGAAAAACTGTTTTTT. Its protein product is CASSLSGTVEKLFF.

In its sample, this clonotype was seen a few times. The chain is built from TRBV29-1 and TRBJ2-1; a weak D match, TRBD2 (7 bases). Between the trimmed V and J ends, which lost 6 bases and 6 bases, there was a span of 18 bases. Germline V gene data show CDR1 as SQVTM and CDR2 as ANQGSEA. The length of the CDR3 is 14 residues. CDR3 region: CSVGGDLWVNEQFF. The CDR3 nucleotides are TGCAGCGTAGGGGGGGACCTATGGGTCAATGAGCAGTTCTTC.

V usage is TRBV5-1 and J usage is TRBJ2-3; D is undetermined. This CDR3 has 14 residues. The V gene's germline CDR1 is SGHRS and CDR2 YFSETQ. With 1 base removed from V and 6 bases from J, the gap between germline ends came to 12 bases. The CDR3, as DNA: TGCGCCAGCAGCTTGTCCGGGTCGGGTGATACGCAGTATTTT. Its protein is CASSLSGSGDTQYF.

This clonotype was recorded a few times. CDR3 nucleotide sequence: TGCGCCAGCAGTTGGCAGGACACTGAAGCTTTCTTT. Its protein is CASSWQDTEAFF. The chain carries TRBV10-2 and TRBJ1-1, with no clear D. The germline V and J ends were trimmed by 5 bases and 3 bases, with 7 bases remaining between them. Germline lookup yields CDR1 WSHSY and CDR2 SAAADI. CDR3 length: 12 amino acids.

The V gene is TRBV6-1, the J gene TRBJ2-3; TRBD2 aligns across 13 bases. This CDR3 comprises 17 residues. The V gene end was trimmed by 4 bases and the J gene end by 6 bases; junction bases not matched to a gene: 10. Germline V lookup: CDR1 MNHNS, CDR2 SASEGT. DNA for the CDR3: TGTGCCAGCAGTGGAGGACGGACTAGCGGGGGAGCGGATACGCAGTATTTT. Translated: CASSGGRTSGGADTQYF.

This clonotype was found a few times. The gene calls are TRBV19 and TRBJ2-2, with a tentative D call TRBD1 (6 bases). Looked up from germline, CDR1 is LNHDA and CDR2 is SQIVND (reference sequence). CDR3 length equals 15 residues. Trimming pared 3 bases from V and 4 bases from J, leaving 12 bases between. The CDR3, as DNA: TGTGCCAGTAGTATTTGGACAGCCGTCACCGGGGAGCTGTTTTTT. Protein: CASSIWTAVTGELFF.

This clonotype was seen more than once but under ten times. V is TRBV7-3 and J is TRBJ2-2; 10 positions agree with TRBD2. CDR3 length: 16 amino acids. Germline V gives CDR1 SGHTA, CDR2 FQGTGA. V was pared by 1 base and J by 6 bases, with 5 bases of the junction left unmatched. The CDR3, as DNA: TGTGCCAGCAGCTTAAGCCCTAGCGGGAGTGCCGGGGAGCTGTTTTTT. This encodes CASSLSPSGSAGELFF.

This clonotype was counted many times. The chain links TRBV11-2 to TRBJ1-1; D might be TRBD1 (5 bases). This CDR3 spans 13 amino acids. Germline CDR1 and CDR2: SGHAT and FQNNGV. Deletions cut 3 bases from V and 12 bases from J, with 17 bases between. The CDR3 reads CASSFTGGEKSFF. For the CDR3, the DNA is TGTGCCAGCAGCTTCACGGGGGGGGAGAAGTCTTTCTTT.

This clonotype was counted only a few times. This sequence joins TRBV2 and TRBJ2-7; D ambiguous. Germline CDR1 reads SNHLY; CDR2 reads FYNNEI. This CDR3 spans 13 amino acids. Trimming pared 4 bases from V and 7 bases from J, leaving 14 bases between. The CDR3 nucleotides are TGTGCCAGCAGTGCGTTTGAATTTGGGGAGCAGTACTTC. As protein: CASSAFEFGEQYF. Variable domain in full (rest from reference TRBV2 and TRBJ2-7): EPEVTQTPSHQVTQMGQEVILRCVPISNHLYFYWYRQILGQKVEFLVSFYNNEISEKSEIFDDQFSVERPDGSNFTLKIRSTKLEDSAMYFCASSAFEFGEQYFGPGTRLTVT.

This chain uses TRBV6-2 or TRBV6-3 with TRBJ2-7, with D maybe TRBD2 (6 bases). The V and J ends lost 8 bases and 5 bases respectively, with 22 bases between them. CDR1 and CDR2 (germline): MNHEY, SVGEGT. CDR3 size: 15 residues. CDR3 sequence reads: CASSRISGGSNEQYF. The DNA for the CDR3 is TGTGCCAGCTCGCGGATTAGCGGAGGTTCAAACGAGCAGTACTTC.

This clonotype has a handful of counts. The genes are TRBV4-1 and TRBJ2-7; 10 bases map to TRBD2. The CDR3 has 16 amino acids. V dropped 4 bases and J dropped 7; count of bases not matched to a gene: 13. Germline CDR1 and CDR2: MGHRA and YSYEKL. The CDR3: CASSPRTSGVYEEQYF. The CDR3 nucleotides are TGCGCCAGCAGCCCCCGTACTAGCGGGGTGTATGAGGAGCAGTACTTC.

This clonotype was seen more than once but under ten times. V usage is TRBV7-3 and J usage is TRBJ2-4; the D is unclear. The CDR3 contains 13 residues. V shed 5 bases and J shed 10 bases, with 15 bases lying between them. Germline loops: CDR1 SGHTA, CDR2 FQGTGA. The CDR3 DNA follows: TGTGCCAGCAGCACCGGAAGGTCTGGGATTCAGTACTTC. Translation gives CASSTGRSGIQYF.

This clonotype was observed at least ten times. CDR3 region: CASSLRRLAGGETQYF. In nucleotides, the CDR3 is TGTGCCAGCAGCTTACGGCGACTAGCGGGAGGGGAGACCCAGTACTTC. The gene calls are TRBV7-8 and TRBJ2-5; 14 bases align to TRBD2. With V trimmed by 2 bases and J by 5 bases, 4 bases remained unmatched. This CDR3 has 16 residues. The V gene's germline CDR1 is SGHVS and CDR2 FQNEAQ.

The rearrangement links TRBV5-1 to TRBJ2-1; TRBD2 matches at 7 bases. The CDR3 runs 13 residues. V lost 4 bases and J lost 8; bases outside the gene matches: 6. Germline V gene data show CDR1 as SGHRS and CDR2 as YFSETQ. CDR3 sequence: CASSRGSIDEQFF. CDR3 DNA sequence: TGCGCCAGCAGCCGCGGGAGCATCGATGAGCAGTTCTTC.

This clonotype is termed medium-sized. The gene calls are TRBV7-2 and TRBJ1-1, with no clear D. Germline lookup yields CDR1 SGHTA and CDR2 FQGNSA. The CDR3 contains 14 residues. V lost 3 bases and J lost 3, with 11 bases in between. In DNA, the CDR3 is TGTGCCAGCAGCTTTGACTCCGGGGACACTGAAGCTTTCTTT. This encodes CASSFDSGDTEAFF.

This clonotype was counted only a few times. CDR3 nucleotide sequence: TGTGCCAGCAGCTATCAATCTAGCGGGATTGGTGAGCAGTTCTTC. Protein sequence: CASSYQSSGIGEQFF. This sequence joins TRBV11-2 and TRBJ2-1; 9 bases align to TRBD2. The length of the CDR3 is 15 residues. V gave up 4 bases and J gave up 9 bases; unmatched junction bases: 10. Germline loops: CDR1 SGHAT, CDR2 FQNNGV.

This clonotype was detected ten times or more. This sequence joins TRBV7-2 and TRBJ2-7, with D unclear. The V and J ends lost 4 bases and 1 base respectively, with 5 bases between them. Germline CDR1 and CDR2: SGHTA and FQGNSA. CDR3 length: 12 amino acids. CDR3 residues: CASSSYSYEQYF. The DNA for the CDR3 is TGTGCCAGCAGCTCTTATTCCTACGAGCAGTACTTC. Full variable domain (remainder filled in from reference TRBV7-2 and TRBJ2-7): GAGVSQSPSNKVTEKGKDVELRCDPISGHTALYWYRQSLGQGLEFLIYFQGNSAPDKSGLPSDRFSAERTGGSVSTLTIQRTQQEDSAVYLCASSSYSYEQYFGPGTRLTVT.

V usage is TRBV4-2 and J usage is TRBJ2-3; D is possibly TRBD2 (5 bases). With 0 bases removed from V and 0 bases from J, the gap between germline ends came to 7 bases. Germline loops: CDR1 LGHNA, CDR2 YNFKEQ. The length of the CDR3 is 15 residues. CDR3 protein: CASSQESGSTDTQYF. In nucleotides, the CDR3 is TGTGCCAGCAGCCAAGAATCGGGGAGCACAGATACGCAGTATTTT.

This clonotype was picked up a small number of times. V and J are TRBV16 and TRBJ1-5; no clear D gene. Germline V gene lookup returns CDR1 KGHSY and CDR2 FQNENV. The germline V and J ends were trimmed by 0 bases and 4 bases, with 10 bases remaining between them. The CDR3 is 15 residues long. The CDR3: CASSQSGFGNQPQHF. The CDR3 nucleotides read TGTGCCAGCAGCCAATCAGGTTTTGGGAATCAGCCCCAGCATTTT.

This clonotype was detected a few times. CDR3 residues: CSARDQTGWETQYF. CDR3 DNA: TGCAGTGCTAGAGACCAGACAGGGTGGGAGACCCAGTACTTC. The chain joins TRBV20-1 to TRBJ2-5, with 7 positions matching TRBD1. Germline trimming cut 0 bases from V and 5 bases from J; bases unmatched to any gene: 6. CDR1 is DFQATT, CDR2 SNEGSKA, per germline (reference sequence). The CDR3 is 14 amino acids.

This chain uses TRBV27 with TRBJ2-7, with D perhaps matching TRBD2 (5 bases). Germline lookup yields CDR1 MNHEY and CDR2 SMNVEV (reference sequence). V lost 4 bases to trimming and J lost 4 bases, with 14 bases between them. This CDR3 has 14 amino acids. The CDR3 DNA follows: TGTGCCAGCAGTTCTCTTAGGACTGCATACGAGCAGTACTTC. Encoded protein: CASSSLRTAYEQYF.

Worth noting for this clonotype: A read error is possible here, since a much larger clone lies one base away. V and J are TRBV12-3 or TRBV12-4 and TRBJ1-1; TRBD1 might be the D (5 bases). This CDR3 comprises 17 residues. The CDR3 is CASSLILTGSLNSEAFF. As DNA, the CDR3 is TGTGCCAGCAGTTTAATCCTCACAGGCTCTCTGAACTCTGAAGCTTTCTTT.

This clonotype was seen repeatedly, ten times or more. The genes are TRBV7-6 and TRBJ2-7, with 8 bases fitting TRBD1. The CDR3 runs 14 residues. Germline CDR1 reads SGHVS; CDR2 reads FNYEAQ. V lost 4 bases, J lost 2 bases, and 4 bases stayed unmatched. Here the CDR3 reads CASSSGTGTYEQYF. CDR3 coding DNA: TGTGCCAGCAGCTCCGGGACAGGTACCTACGAGCAGTACTTC.

In its sample, this clonotype was seen many times. The chain combines TRBV19 with TRBJ1-2; perhaps TRBD1 as D (5 bases). Germline-derived CDR1 and CDR2 are LNHDA and SQIVND (reference sequence). The CDR3 runs 13 residues. V dropped 7 bases and J dropped 5 bases, with 14 bases sitting between them. The CDR3: CASTSRAGYGYTF. CDR3 nucleotides: TGTGCCAGTACCTCACGTGCAGGGTATGGCTACACCTTC.

This clonotype was seen ten or more times. DNA of the CDR3: TGCAGCGTTGCTACACCCTCCTACGAGCAGTACTTC. It translates to CSVATPSYEQYF. The V gene is TRBV29-1, the J gene TRBJ2-7; D is unresolved. Germline V lookup: CDR1 SQVTM, CDR2 ANQGSEA. Trimming took 4 bases from V and 0 from J, leaving 7 bases between them. The CDR3 runs to 12 residues.

The sample holds a few counts of this clonotype. The chain carries TRBV4-1 and TRBJ2-7; tentatively, D is TRBD1 or TRBD2 (6 bases each). V was clipped by 1 base and J by 1 base, with 20 bases between them. The germline V gene encodes CDR1 MGHRA and CDR2 YSYEKL. The CDR3 sequence is 18 residues long. In DNA, the CDR3 is TGCGCCAGCAGCCAAGGACGGCTGGGGGGCCCTGAATCCTACGAGCAGTACTTC. The encoded protein is CASSQGRLGGPESYEQYF.

V usage is TRBV5-4 and J usage is TRBJ2-7; maybe TRBD2 (6 bases). This CDR3 contains 16 residues. V dropped 4 bases and J dropped 0 bases, with 17 bases sitting between them. The germline V gene encodes CDR1 SGHNT and CDR2 YYREEE (reference sequence). The CDR3 DNA reads TGTGCCAGCAGCCCGTCCGGCGGGACGAGCTCCTACGAGCAGTACTTC. Translation gives CASSPSGGTSSYEQYF. Variable domain in full (rest from reference TRBV5-4 and TRBJ2-7): ETGVTQSPTHLIKTRGQQVTLRCSSQSGHNTVSWYQQALGQGPQFIFQYYREEENGRGNFPPRFSGLQFPNYSSELNVNALELDDSALYLCASSPSGGTSSYEQYFGPGTRLTVT.

CDR3 bases: TGTGCCAGCAGCCAAGAGGCCCAGCAACCCTACGAGCAGTACTTC. Translated, it gives CASSQEAQQPYEQYF. The gene calls are TRBV3-2 and TRBJ2-7; TRBD2, the D gene given by the table, was not confirmed from the DNA. TRBV3-2 has pseudogene status. The CDR3 loop spans 15 amino acids.

This clonotype appeared a few times. The chain links TRBV29-1 to TRBJ1-1; 8 bases are a match to TRBD1. This CDR3 is 14 amino acids long. Germline V CDR1 and CDR2: SQVTM, ANQGSEA. After removal of 7 bases from V and 3 bases from J, the junction contained 10 bases not matched to a gene. Here the CDR3 reads CSAWTGRGDTEAFF. The CDR3 nucleotides are TGCAGCGCTTGGACAGGGAGGGGAGACACTGAAGCTTTCTTT.